This TCR beta chain was found in a study of brain T cells in children with intractable seizures. On this clone itself: The antigen remains undetermined.

CDR3 size: 14 residues. CDR1 SGHRS and CDR2 YFSETQ come from the germline V gene. V was shortened by 3 bases and J by 2 bases, with 11 bases between the two germline ends. Specified time point: blood from clinic visit 5 months post-surgery; TSC patient then seizure free. Only cases whose brain tissue showed the highest T cell transcript signatures were sequenced. Patients received at least one anti-epileptic drug before surgery. The protocol was immunoSEQ multiplex PCR, while the TCRdb copy is restricted to in-frame clones and leaves out a portion. The table has about 340,000 clones, approximately 93% seen once. Study results and limitations: Only CDR3 sequence similarity suggested viral specificity, without known HCMV serostatus. Clones missing pre-surgery may reflect undersampling of that blood sample.

This chain joins TRBV5-1 and TRBJ2-5, with a possible D match to TRBD1 (6 bases). Source: peripheral blood, taken 4 to 6 months after surgery. The TCR comes from a boy younger than two with tuberous sclerosis and intractable seizures. The CDR3 nucleotides read TGCGCCAGCAGCTCTCAGGGGCTACAAGAGACCCAGTACTTC. It encodes CASSSQGLQETQYF.